The 5 T cell receptor beta chains reported below all come from one sample, sequenced in a study of T-cell reconstitution after alpha-beta-depleted transplantation in children. Preparing the TCRbeta library involved the use of unique molecular identifiers. TCRdb re-called the PCR reads with MiXCR, one entry per CDR3 protein. The sample comprises 260,000 or so distinct CDR3 sequences, 12% of which are singletons, and approximately 2.4% rests with the top ten. Specimen: PBMCs from the stem cell graft donor, collected from the stem cell graft. The receptors here all came from a human donor who donated a stem cell graft to a child with acute lymphoblastic leukemia.

This clonotype was seen at least ten times. The gene calls are TRBV27 and TRBJ1-1; no firm D call. CDR1 and CDR2 (germline): MNHEY, SMNVEV (reference sequence). This CDR3 has 14 amino acids. V was trimmed by 6 bases and J by 1 base, leaving 12 bases between them. The CDR3 region has the DNA TGTGCCAGCAGCCGCGATAAGCCGAACACTGAAGCTTTCTTT. Protein: CASSRDKPNTEAFF.

This clonotype was picked up many times. The chain recombines TRBV3-1 with TRBJ1-2; D not certain. The V and J ends lost 5 bases and 1 base respectively, with 2 bases between them. The CDR3 loop spans 11 amino acids. The V gene's germline CDR1 is LGHDT and CDR2 YNNKEL (reference sequence). The CDR3 spells CASSYNYGYTF. The CDR3 DNA reads as TGTGCCAGCAGCTATAACTATGGCTACACCTTC.

Ten or more counts support this clonotype. CDR3 DNA sequence: TGTGCCAGCAGCTTCGAGCGGGAGGGCGAGCAGTACTTC. Residues: CASSFEREGEQYF. J is TRBJ2-7 and V is TRBV13, with 10 bases aligning to TRBD2. The CDR3 extends over 13 amino acids. Trimming removed 3 bases from V and 6 bases from J; junction bases left unmatched: 2. CDR1 is PRHDT, CDR2 FYEKMQ, per germline (reference sequence).

At least ten counts were recorded for this clonotype. The chain couples TRBV7-2 to TRBJ2-3; unclear D gene. Deletions cut 1 base from V and 1 base from J, with 3 bases between. The CDR3 extends over 13 amino acids. Germline CDR1 is SGHTA and CDR2 is FQGNSA. The CDR3 here is CASSLDRTDTQYF. As DNA, the CDR3 is TGTGCCAGCAGCTTAGATCGCACAGATACGCAGTATTTT.

This clonotype was found many times. The chain links TRBV5-1 to TRBJ2-3, with D perhaps TRBD1 (6 bases). V lost 0 bases and J 3 bases, leaving 11 bases between the germline ends. The CDR3 consists of 15 residues. From germline, CDR1 is SGHRS and CDR2 YFSETQ. Here the CDR3 reads CASSLDGQRTDTQYF. Here the CDR3 DNA reads TGCGCCAGCAGCTTGGATGGACAGAGAACAGATACGCAGTATTTT.